The 3 T cell receptor beta chains reported below all come from one sample, sequenced in a study of cytomegalovirus exposure and HLA in healthy donors. The PCR made use of 60 Vbeta and 13 Jbeta primers. Using immunoSEQ multiplex PCR, the repertoire was profiled, and TCRdb retains in-frame clones only, with some absent. This sample has under 200,000 clones; roughly 80% occur once, and the top ten carry about 0.4%. The source material was PBMCs. These receptors came from a boy between 2 and 10 years old in good health and CMV-seronegative.

The chain couples TRBV18 to TRBJ2-3, with 7 bases that match TRBD2. Trimming removed 1 base from V and 1 base from J; junction bases left unmatched: 11. This CDR3 is built from 18 residues. From germline, CDR1 is KGHSH and CDR2 LQKENI. Here the CDR3 reads CASSPQSQAGEGTDTQYF. For the CDR3, the DNA is TGTGCCAGCTCACCACAGTCCCAGGCGGGAGAGGGCACAGATACGCAGTATTTT.

The genes are TRBV4-1 and TRBJ2-7; TRBD1 matches 7 bases. The germline V gene has CDR1 MGHRA and CDR2 YSYEKL. CDR3 length: 14 amino acids. Germline trimming cut 0 bases from V and 6 bases from J; bases unmatched to any gene: 5. This chain's CDR3 is CASSQETGYVEQYF. CDR3 sequence (DNA): TGCGCCAGCAGCCAAGAGACAGGGTATGTCGAGCAGTACTTC.

This sequence joins TRBV18 and TRBJ2-7, with a tentative D call TRBD1 (6 bases). V was cut by 6 bases and J by 2 bases, with 17 bases left in between. CDR1 and CDR2 (germline): KGHSH, LQKENI. The CDR3 is 15 residues long. The CDR3 sequence: CASSRMDSPTYEQYF. CDR3 DNA sequence: TGTGCCAGCTCTCGAATGGACAGCCCGACCTACGAGCAGTACTTC.